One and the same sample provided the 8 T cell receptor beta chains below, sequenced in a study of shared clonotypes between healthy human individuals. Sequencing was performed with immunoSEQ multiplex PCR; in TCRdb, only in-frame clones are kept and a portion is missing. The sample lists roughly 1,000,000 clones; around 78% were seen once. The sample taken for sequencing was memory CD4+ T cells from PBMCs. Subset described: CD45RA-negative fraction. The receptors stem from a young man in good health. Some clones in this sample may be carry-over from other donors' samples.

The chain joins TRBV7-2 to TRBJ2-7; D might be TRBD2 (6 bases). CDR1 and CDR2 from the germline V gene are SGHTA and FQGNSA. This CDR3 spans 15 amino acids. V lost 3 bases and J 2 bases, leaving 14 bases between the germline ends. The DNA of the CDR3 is TGTGCCAGCAGCTTGGACGGACTACCCACCTACGAGCAGTACTTC. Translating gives CASSLDGLPTYEQYF.

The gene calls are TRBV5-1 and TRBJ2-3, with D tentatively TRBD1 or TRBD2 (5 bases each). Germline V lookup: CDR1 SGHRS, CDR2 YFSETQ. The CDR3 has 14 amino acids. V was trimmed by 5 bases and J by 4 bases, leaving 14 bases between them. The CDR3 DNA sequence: TGCGCCAGCAGTTCCGGGACCCCGTCAGATACGCAGTATTTT. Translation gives CASSSGTPSDTQYF.

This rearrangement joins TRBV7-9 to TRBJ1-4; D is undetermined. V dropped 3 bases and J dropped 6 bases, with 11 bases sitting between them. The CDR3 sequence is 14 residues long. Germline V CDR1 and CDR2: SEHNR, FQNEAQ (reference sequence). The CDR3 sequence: CASSLREFDEKLFF. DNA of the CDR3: TGTGCCAGCAGCTTGCGGGAGTTTGATGAAAAACTGTTTTTT.

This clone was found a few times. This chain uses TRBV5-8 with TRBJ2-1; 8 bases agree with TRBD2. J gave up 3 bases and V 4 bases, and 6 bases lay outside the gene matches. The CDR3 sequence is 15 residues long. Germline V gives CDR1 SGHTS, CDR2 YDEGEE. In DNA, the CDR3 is TGTGCCAGCAGCCCCCGTCTAGCGGGCTACAATGAGCAGTTCTTC. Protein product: CASSPRLAGYNEQFF.

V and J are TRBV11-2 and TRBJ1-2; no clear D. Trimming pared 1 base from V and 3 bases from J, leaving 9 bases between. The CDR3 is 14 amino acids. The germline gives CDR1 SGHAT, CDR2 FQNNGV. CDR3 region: CASSLGLFDYGYTF. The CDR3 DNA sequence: TGTGCCAGCAGCTTAGGCCTTTTCGACTATGGCTACACCTTC. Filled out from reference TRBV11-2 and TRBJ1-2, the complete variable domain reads EAGVAQSPRYKIIEKRQSVAFWCNPISGHATLYWYQQILGQGPKLLIQFQNNGVVDDSQLPKDRFSAERLKGVDSTLKIQPAKLEDSAVYLCASSLGLFDYGYTFGSGTRLTVV.

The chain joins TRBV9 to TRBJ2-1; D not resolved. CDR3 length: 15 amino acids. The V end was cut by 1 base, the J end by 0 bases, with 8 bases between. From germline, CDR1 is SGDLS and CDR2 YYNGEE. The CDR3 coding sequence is TGTGCCAGCAGCGTATATCCTTCCTCCTACAATGAGCAGTTCTTC. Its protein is CASSVYPSSYNEQFF.

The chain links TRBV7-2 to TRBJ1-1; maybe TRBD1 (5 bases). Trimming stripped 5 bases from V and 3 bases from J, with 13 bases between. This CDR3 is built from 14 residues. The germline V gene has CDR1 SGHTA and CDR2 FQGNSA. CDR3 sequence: CASSVTGAYTEAFF. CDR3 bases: TGTGCCAGCAGCGTTACCGGGGCGTACACTGAAGCTTTCTTT.

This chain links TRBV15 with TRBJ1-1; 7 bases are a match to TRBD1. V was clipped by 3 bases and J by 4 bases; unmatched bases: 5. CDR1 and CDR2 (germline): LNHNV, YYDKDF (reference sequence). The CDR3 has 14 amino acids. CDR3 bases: TGTGCCACCAGCAGCGACAGGGTTAGCACTGAAGCTTTCTTT. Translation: CATSSDRVSTEAFF.